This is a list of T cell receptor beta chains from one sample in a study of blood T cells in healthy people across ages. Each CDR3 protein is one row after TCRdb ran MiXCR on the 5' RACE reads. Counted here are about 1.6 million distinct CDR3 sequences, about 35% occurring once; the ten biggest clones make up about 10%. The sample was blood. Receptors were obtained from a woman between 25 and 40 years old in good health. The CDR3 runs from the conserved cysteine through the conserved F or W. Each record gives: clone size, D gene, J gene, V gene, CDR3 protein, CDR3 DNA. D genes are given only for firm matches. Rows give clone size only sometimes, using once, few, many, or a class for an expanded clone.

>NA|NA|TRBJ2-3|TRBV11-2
CASRQGDFLSTDTQYF
TGTGCCAGCAGGCAAGGGGACTTCCTAAGCACAGATACGCAGTATTTT
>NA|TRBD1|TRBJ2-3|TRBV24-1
CATNRGLGDTQYF
TGTGCCACCAACAGGGGGCTTGGAGATACGCAGTATTTT
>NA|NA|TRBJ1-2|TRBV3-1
CASSQSGYGYTF
TGTGCCAGCAGCCAATCCGGCTATGGCTACACCTTC
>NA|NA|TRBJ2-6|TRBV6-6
CASSYSEVAGASVLTF
TGTGCCAGCAGTTACTCCGAGGTAGCTGGGGCCAGCGTCCTGACTTTC
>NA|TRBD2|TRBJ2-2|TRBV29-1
CSVGLASNTGELFF
TGCAGCGTCGGACTAGCTTCGAACACCGGGGAGCTGTTTTTT
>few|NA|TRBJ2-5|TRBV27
CASSKQGLETQYF
TGTGCCAGCAGTAAACAGGGCTTAGAGACCCAGTACTTC
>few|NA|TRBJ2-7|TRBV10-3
CAISLSEPPYEQYF
TGTGCCATCAGTTTATCGGAGCCCCCCTACGAGCAGTACTTC
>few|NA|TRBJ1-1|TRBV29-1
CSVGGRAGARTEAFF
TGCAGCGTTGGGGGGCGGGCGGGGGCTAGGACTGAAGCTTTCTTT
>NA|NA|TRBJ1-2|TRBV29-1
CSVDQGHYGYTF
TGCAGCGTTGACCAGGGGCACTATGGCTACACCTTC
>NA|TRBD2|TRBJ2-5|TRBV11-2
CASTRTRGVGEQYF
TGTGCCAGCACCCGGACTAGAGGAGTGGGAGAGCAGTACTTC
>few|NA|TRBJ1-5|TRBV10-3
CAISAGADSNQPQHF
TGTGCCATCAGTGCGGGGGCAGATAGCAATCAGCCCCAGCATTTT
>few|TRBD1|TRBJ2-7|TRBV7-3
CASSLMGTGVHEQYF
TGTGCCAGCAGCTTAATGGGGACAGGGGTCCACGAGCAGTACTTC
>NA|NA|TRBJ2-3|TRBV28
CASSYLGEVGTDTQYF
TGTGCCAGCAGTTACTTAGGGGAGGTTGGCACAGATACGCAGTATTTT
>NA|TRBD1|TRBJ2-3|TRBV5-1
CASRTGVSADTQYF
TGCGCCAGCAGGACAGGGGTGAGCGCAGATACGCAGTATTTT
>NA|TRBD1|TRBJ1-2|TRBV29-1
CSVEQGLGGYTF
TGCAGCGTCGAACAGGGGCTTGGAGGCTACACCTTC
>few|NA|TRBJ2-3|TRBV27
CASSTGWVTDTQYF
TGTGCCAGCAGTACAGGGTGGGTCACAGATACGCAGTATTTT
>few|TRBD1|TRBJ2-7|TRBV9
CASSAGQGRAYEQYF
TGTGCCAGCAGCGCCGGACAGGGGAGGGCTTACGAGCAGTACTTC
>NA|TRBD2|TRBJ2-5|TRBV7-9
CASSPRTSGVVQYF
TGTGCCAGCAGCCCCCGGACTAGCGGGGTGGTCCAGTACTTC
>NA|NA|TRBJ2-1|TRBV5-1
CASSLPGSNEQFF
TGCGCCAGCAGCTTGCCCGGGTCAAATGAGCAGTTCTTC
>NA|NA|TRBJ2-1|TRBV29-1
CSVEGYPESSHNEQFF
TGCAGCGTTGAAGGGTACCCGGAGAGCTCCCACAATGAGCAGTTCTTC
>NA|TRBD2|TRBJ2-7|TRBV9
CASSAGGMSYEQYF
TGTGCCAGCAGCGCGGGGGGGATGTCCTACGAGCAGTACTTC
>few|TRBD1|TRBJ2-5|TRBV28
CASSSHVRGYQETQYF
TGTGCCAGCAGTTCGCACGTCAGGGGGTACCAAGAGACCCAGTACTTC
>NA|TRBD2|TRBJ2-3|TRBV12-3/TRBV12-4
CASRSPSGRADAQYF
TGTGCCAGCCGCTCTCCTAGCGGGAGGGCAGATGCGCAGTATTTT
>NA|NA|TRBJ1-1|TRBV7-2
CASSPFGGRTTEAFF
TGTGCCAGCAGCCCCTTTGGGGGGCGCACCACTGAAGCTTTCTTT
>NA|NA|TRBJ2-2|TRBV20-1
CSASGGPGTGELFF
TGCAGTGCGTCCGGGGGGCCGGGCACCGGGGAGCTGTTTTTT
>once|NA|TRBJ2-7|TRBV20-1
CSARGAGTAYEQYF
TGCAGTGCTCGGGGGGCGGGAACTGCCTACGAGCAGTACTTC
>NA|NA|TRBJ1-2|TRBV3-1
CASSQNTEHGYTF
TGTGCCAGCAGCCAAAACACCGAACATGGCTACACCTTC
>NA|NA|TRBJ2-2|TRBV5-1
CASSPRQGFSGELFF
TGCGCCAGCAGCCCTCGTCAGGGTTTTAGCGGGGAGCTGTTTTTT
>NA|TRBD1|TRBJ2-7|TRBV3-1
CASSQLPGQGLEQYF
TGTGCCAGCAGCCAACTTCCAGGACAGGGGCTCGAGCAGTACTTC
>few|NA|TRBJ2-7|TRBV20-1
CSASRAGPFGEQYF
TGCAGTGCTAGTAGGGCAGGCCCCTTTGGGGAGCAGTACTTC
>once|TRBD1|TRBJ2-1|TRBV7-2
CASSPRARRQGGHEQFF
TGTGCCAGCAGCCCAAGGGCCAGGCGCCAAGGGGGCCATGAGCAGTTCTTC
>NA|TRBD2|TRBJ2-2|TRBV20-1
CSASPSGRWGTGELFF
TGCAGTGCTAGTCCTAGCGGGAGATGGGGGACCGGGGAGCTGTTTTTT
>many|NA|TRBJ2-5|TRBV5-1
CASSLTGTQETQYF
TGTGCCAGCAGTTTAACAGGGACCCAAGAGACCCAGTACTTC
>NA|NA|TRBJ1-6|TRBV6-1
CASSEKGNRLNSPLHF
TGTGCCAGCAGTGAGAAGGGGAACAGGCTTAATTCACCCCTCCACTTT
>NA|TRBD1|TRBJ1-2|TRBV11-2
CASSLGGRGQGFNGYTF
TGTGCCAGCAGCTTAGGCGGTAGGGGACAGGGGTTCAATGGCTACACCTTC
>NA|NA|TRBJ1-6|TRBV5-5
CASSLVGPGDAAPLHF
TGTGCCAGCAGCTTGGTGGGGCCAGGGGATGCGGCACCCCTCCACTTT
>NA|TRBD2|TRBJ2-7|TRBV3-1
CASSRTSEQYF
TGTGCCAGCAGCCGGACTAGCGAGCAGTACTTC
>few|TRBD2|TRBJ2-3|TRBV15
CATSLAGGRGDTQYF
TGTGCCACCAGTTTAGCGGGAGGCCGGGGAGATACGCAGTATTTT
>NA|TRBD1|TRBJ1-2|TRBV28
CASTEDRGHGYTF
TGTGCCAGCACCGAGGACAGGGGACATGGCTACACCTTC
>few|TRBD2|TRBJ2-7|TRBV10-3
CAIKNPAGADEQYF
TGTGCCATCAAGAATCCAGCGGGAGCCGACGAGCAGTACTTC
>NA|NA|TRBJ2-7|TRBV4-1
CASSQDGAGTYGQYF
TGCGCCAGCAGCCAAGATGGGGCCGGTACCTACGGGCAGTACTTC
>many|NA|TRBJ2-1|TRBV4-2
CASSQLGRGAGNEQFF
TGTGCCAGCAGCCAACTCGGACGGGGGGCGGGGAATGAGCAGTTCTTC
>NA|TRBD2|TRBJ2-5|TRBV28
CASSRPGLAGAETQYF
TGTGCCAGCAGCCGACCCGGACTAGCGGGAGCAGAGACCCAGTACTTC
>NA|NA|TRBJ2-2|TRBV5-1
CASSSETTGELFF
TGCGCCAGCAGCTCCGAAACGACAGGGGAGCTGTTTTTT
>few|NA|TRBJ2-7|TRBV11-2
CASSGSGQGNEQYF
TGTGCCAGCAGCGGCTCGGGACAAGGAAACGAGCAGTACTTC
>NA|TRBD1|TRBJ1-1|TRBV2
CASDRGLMNTEAFF
TGTGCCAGCGACAGGGGGCTTATGAACACTGAAGCTTTCTTT
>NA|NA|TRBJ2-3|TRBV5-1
CASAGGGRPDTQYF
TGCGCCAGCGCCGGAGGGGGTCGACCAGATACGCAGTATTTT
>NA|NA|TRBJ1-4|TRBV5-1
CASSTEGATNEKLFF
TGCGCCAGCAGCACCGAGGGTGCAACTAATGAAAAACTGTTTTTT
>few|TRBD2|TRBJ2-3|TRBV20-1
CSARSKAGGIRGTQYF
TGCAGTGCTAGATCGAAAGCGGGAGGGATCCGGGGTACGCAGTATTTT
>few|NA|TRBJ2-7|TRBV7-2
CASSLSPDYSYEQYF
TGTGCCAGCAGCTTAAGCCCAGACTACTCCTACGAGCAGTACTTC
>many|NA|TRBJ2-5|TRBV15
CATGAGNGKTQYF
TGTGCCACCGGGGCTGGCAATGGGAAGACCCAGTACTTC
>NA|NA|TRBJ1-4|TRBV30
CAWSVRSGEKLFF
TGTGCCTGGAGTGTGAGATCGGGTGAAAAACTGTTTTTT
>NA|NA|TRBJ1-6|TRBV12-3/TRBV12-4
CASNLGTSNSPLHF
TGTGCCAGCAACTTGGGGACAAGTAATTCACCCCTCCACTTT
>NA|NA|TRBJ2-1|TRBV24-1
CATSDRTGRVQDEQFF
TGTGCCACCAGTGACCGCACAGGGAGGGTTCAGGATGAGCAGTTCTTC